The T cell receptor (beta chain) under discussion was sequenced for a study of vaccination and CD4 T cells after COVID-19. Sequencing of cultured CD4+ T cell DNA used the Oncomine TCR Beta short-read assay. MiXCR, run by TCRdb on the PCR reads, gives a single entry per CDR3 protein. The repertoire holds about 11,000 distinct CDR3 sequences, with roughly half as singletons. The CDR3 sequence is 15 residues long. From germline, CDR1 is DFQATT and CDR2 SNEGSKA (reference sequence). J gave up 1 base and V 5 bases, and 7 bases lay outside the gene matches. Regarding treatment: roughly 10-day PBMC culture with coronavirus spike peptide pools or control peptides (ViraFEST assay). There are a few counts of this clonotype. Its cognate antigen is unknown.

The chain links TRBV20-1 to TRBJ1-5; TRBD1 matches 8 bases. The sequenced sample was CD4+ T cells from blood, cultured in vitro. The source of this sequence is a human donor who had recovered from COVID-19. In nucleotides, the CDR3 is TGCAGTGCTGTAGCGGGACAGGTGAGCAATCAGCCCCAGCATTTT. It yields the protein CSAVAGQVSNQPQHF.